This record covers a single T cell receptor beta chain. The table lists this clone with a count of one. Its antigen is not yet known. Per-base qualities were not stored, and no clone one base away is much larger. This sample is part of a study of PD-1 blockade in classical Hodgkin lymphoma (dated by TCRdb to 2019 to 2021). Regarding the research as a whole: Nivolumab dosing was 3 mg/kg intravenously every 2 weeks, continuing until either disease progression or unacceptable toxicity. To define a peripheral blood immune signature of response to PD-1 blockade in classical Hodgkin lymphoma, the study combined TCR beta sequencing with CyTOF. Study-level results and caveats: Trial patients achieving complete response had baseline diversity similar to newly diagnosed patients, whereas partial responders and progressors had significantly lower diversity. CD4+ but not CD8+ TCR diversity rose significantly by C4D1 (p=0.0027 vs p=0.16), most apparent in complete responders (p=0.02). Baseline TCR diversity was reported as lower in newly diagnosed patients than in healthy donors, and lower still in relapsed/refractory patients. The study was limited to a single clinical trial cohort, and causes of repertoire differences, possibly disease activity or prior therapy, remained undefined. Patients starting nivolumab less than 1 year after ASCT had lower diversity and were excluded from later analyses to avoid confounding by immune reconstitution.

CDR1 and CDR2 were assigned from the germline V gene as SNHLY and FYNNEI. Reading from cysteine to phenylalanine, the CDR3 counts 14 amino acids. The only DNA kept is the CDR3, 42 bases in frame from the first base. Trimming takes 7 bases from V and 2 bases from J, and the germline ends sit 12 bases apart. Genomic DNA was isolated using the Qiagen DNeasy kit from unsorted PBMCs as well as from negatively selected CD4+ and CD8+ fractions. Amplification of TCR beta CDR3 regions was done by immunoSEQ multiplex PCR with primers that anneal to V and J segments. A synthetic immune receptor repertoire was used to minimize amplification bias, and remaining bias was computationally removed after sequencing. The original methods were these. Custom Python scripts were used to quantify repertoire diversity as the Shannon entropy index. The unsorted, CD4+ and CD8+ repertoires were each analyzed separately, with the exception of combined analyses, where CD4+ and CD8+ sequences were merged in silico. A clone counted as expanded when the clone's frequency after treatment rose at least 2-fold relative to C1D1, and clones undetected at baseline were given a pseudocount of 0.5. Singleton clones were defined as clones with 0 or 1 copy at C1D1, and non-singleton clones were defined as clones with 2 or more copies. Clones expanded in unsorted samples were assigned a CD4+, CD8+ or unknown annotation through matching of protein sequences in sorted samples from the same patient. Wilcoxon tests were applied to paired samples to test diversity changes from C1D1 to C4D1. TCRdb retrieved this table from immuneACCESS and kept in-frame rearrangements only. Not all clones are present; in checked studies, unresolved V genes account for under half, and no reason is known for the remainder. V and J calls and clone size follow that table, whereas D and trimming were derived from the DNA. The sample profile shows about 43,000 clones; 73% of them were found once. Clones ranked in the top ten supply about 10% of the sample.

The time point label on this specimen signifies: cycle 1 day 1 (C1D1), immediately before nivolumab initiation. Relapse after autologous stem cell transplantation had occurred in all trial patients, and cohorts A, B and C were distinguished by prior brentuximab vedotin exposure. The trial cohort included 45 to 65 patients with relapsed/refractory classical Hodgkin lymphoma, and each patient had a best overall response of complete response, partial response or progressive disease. In the multi-cohort phase II CheckMate 205 trial, trial patients received single-agent nivolumab. An independent review committee assessed best overall response by applying the 2007 International Working Group response criteria. Trial PBMCs were collected just before the start of nivolumab (C1D1) and during therapy at cycle 2 day 1 and cycle 4 day 1. Peripheral blood was collected in 8 mL Vacutainer Cell Preparation Tubes, from which PBMCs were isolated by centrifugation and then cryopreserved.

The receptor comes from a human donor with classical Hodgkin lymphoma. The chain joins TRBV2 to TRBJ1-5; TRBD1 might be the D gene, on 6 matching bases. The specimen was peripheral blood mononuclear cells (PBMCs), collected at baseline. The nucleotide sequence reads TGTGCCAGCAACAGGGATCGGCGCAATCAGCCCCAGCATTTT. Its protein reads: CASNRDRRNQPQHF.